The clone carrying this T cell receptor beta chain was seen just once. This record belongs to a study of blood T cell repertoires in COVID-19. On the study more broadly: In each case, the material was cDNA or gDNA derived from T cells, B-cell-depleted T cells, or PBMCs.

Participants were placed into cohorts based on the clinical history they reported. In the original processing: Estimation of nucleated cell counts was performed using reference gene primer amplification. Here immunoSEQ multiplex PCR was the method, and the copy in TCRdb shows in-frame clones only, minus some. Clone size and V and J calls were adopted from that table, with D and trimming inferred from the DNA. The sample includes roughly 320,000 clones, roughly 90% of them seen just once. What was sequenced was PBMCs or T cells enriched from blood (not recorded which). This clonotype was obtained from a woman aged 25 to 39 who had been exposed to COVID-19.

CDR3 coding DNA: TGCGCCAGCAGCACGAGGACAGGGGCCTTAGGCTACACCTTC. Translated, it gives CASSTRTGALGYTF. The V and J genes are TRBV5-1 and TRBJ1-2; TRBD1 matches 9 bases. Per the germline V gene, CDR1 is SGHRS and CDR2 is YFSETQ. CDR3 length: 14 amino acids. V trimming: 4 bases; J trimming: 8 bases; junction bases outside the gene matches: 9. Using reference TRBV5-1 and TRBJ1-2 for the parts outside the CDR3, the full variable domain is KAGVTQTPRYLIKTRGQQVTLSCSPISGHRSVSWYQQTPGQGLQFLFEYFSETQRNKGNFPGRFSGRQFSNSRSEMNVSTLELGDSALYLCASSTRTGALGYTFGSGTRLTVV.